One sample yielded the 7 T cell receptor beta chains listed below, sequenced in a study of T-cell memory formation after mild COVID-19. Using its own MiXCR run on the 5' RACE reads, TCRdb lists one record per CDR3 protein. The sample gives 120,000 to 150,000 distinct CDR3 sequences, about 5.5% of which show up once; approximately 2.2% is in the top ten. Sample: PBMCs or a T cell subset sorted from them (not recorded which). The origin of the receptors is an adult woman who had mild COVID-19 (a few samples of this study predate the infection). Cell type and time point are not known.

This clonotype was observed many times. The genes are TRBV19 and TRBJ2-5; D remains unclear. CDR3 size: 13 residues. From germline, CDR1 is LNHDA and CDR2 SQIVND (reference sequence). Trimming removed 6 bases at V and 5 bases at J, with 13 bases between. This chain's CDR3 is CASSQYGYETQYF. Here the CDR3 DNA reads TGTGCCAGTAGCCAGTATGGGTACGAGACCCAGTACTTC.

The table lists this clonotype with a few counts. J is TRBJ1-2 and V is TRBV7-9, with a possible D match to TRBD1 (6 bases). Germline values: CDR1 SEHNR, CDR2 FQNEAQ (reference sequence). The CDR3 sequence is 14 residues long. The ends were cut back, 1 base at V and 5 bases at J, with 11 bases in the middle. The CDR3 bases are TGTGCCAGCAGCTTAGGGCGGACAGAGTATGGCTACACCTTC. Residues: CASSLGRTEYGYTF.

There are many counts of this clonotype. The chain has TRBV7-3 and TRBJ2-7, with 14 bases aligning to TRBD2. Per germline, CDR1 SGHTA and CDR2 FQGTGA. This CDR3 spans 18 amino acids. J was trimmed by 5 bases and V by 1 base; bases with no gene match: 10. DNA of the CDR3: TGTGCCAGCAGCTTAAACCCGGGGACTAGCGGGAGTCTGCACGAGCAGTACTTC. Its protein product is CASSLNPGTSGSLHEQYF.

This clonotype was seen many times. V gene TRBV29-1 combines with J gene TRBJ1-1, with D uncertain. The CDR3 runs 14 residues. The V gene's germline CDR1 is SQVTM and CDR2 ANQGSEA. Trimming shortened V by 4 bases and J by 4 bases, and 16 bases separated the two germline ends. The CDR3 DNA follows: TGCAGCGTTGTTGTGACTCTCCGAGTCACTGAAGCTTTCTTT. Its protein product is CSVVVTLRVTEAFF.

V gene TRBV20-1 combines with J gene TRBJ1-4, with 8 nucleotides matching TRBD1. Trimming removed 3 bases from V and 8 bases from J; junction bases left unmatched: 2. The germline V gene encodes CDR1 DFQATT and CDR2 SNEGSKA (reference sequence). The length of the CDR3 is 12 residues. CDR3 in DNA: TGCAGTGCTAGTGACAGGGGAGAAAAACTGTTTTTT. Its translation: CSASDRGEKLFF.

This clonotype turned up a few times. The chain recombines TRBV7-9 with TRBJ2-5, with TRBD2 identical over 11 bases. The V and J ends lost 1 base and 5 bases, in that order; junction bases with no gene match: 3. Germline V gene lookup returns CDR1 SEHNR and CDR2 FQNEAQ (reference sequence). This CDR3 comprises 15 residues. In nucleotides, the CDR3 is TGTGCCAGCAGCTTAGGTTGGACTAGCGGGGAGACCCAGTACTTC. Protein sequence: CASSLGWTSGETQYF.

The chain uses TRBV7-8 and TRBJ1-1; the match to TRBD1 covers 7 bases. V trimming: 1 base; J trimming: 4 bases; junction bases outside the gene matches: 9. Germline V gives CDR1 SGHVS, CDR2 FQNEAQ. CDR3 size: 16 residues. The CDR3 here is CASSLERDRSGTEAFF. Here the CDR3 DNA reads TGTGCCAGCAGCTTAGAAAGGGACAGATCTGGCACTGAAGCTTTCTTT.